These 30 T cell receptor beta chains were sequenced from one sample in a study of human T cells and chemical hapten exposure (dated by TCRdb to about 2021). Read against the paper, the sample's time point label means: patch test 3, about 24 weeks after DPC sensitization. What this sample's treatment or condition label stands for: therapeutic diphenylcyclopropenone sensitization with weekly scalp DPC. Libraries were made using RACE. Sequencer: NextSeq 500. TCRdb took the public reads, trimmed them with fastp at Q25, ran MiXCR for clone calling and kept in-frame beta chains. One record per CDR3 amino acid sequence lists the most common genes and DNA. The sample table holds about 190,000 distinct CDR3 sequences, of which under 30% were seen once. The biggest ten clones account for 2.5% of the sample. Specimen: whole blood, collected in connection with sensitization to the hapten diphenylcyclopropenone (DPC). The receptor source for this set is a woman aged 40-49 years with alopecia areata. Some clones in this sample may be carry-over from other donors' samples.

The chain couples TRBV29-1 to TRBJ2-7; D is undetermined. The ends were cut back, 4 bases at V and 0 bases at J, with 7 bases in the middle. The CDR3 loop spans 12 amino acids. Germline CDR1 SQVTM, CDR2 ANQGSEA. The CDR3 DNA reads TGCAGCGTTGGCCCGAGCTCCTACGAGCAGTACTTC. It yields the protein CSVGPSSYEQYF.

The chain joins TRBV9 to TRBJ2-3; TRBD2 matches at 11 bases. V trimming: 0 bases; J trimming: 8 bases; junction bases outside the gene matches: 8. The CDR3 runs to 16 residues. Germline V CDR1 and CDR2: SGDLS, YYNGEE. The chain's CDR3 is CASSVAGLADLGTQYF. The CDR3 DNA reads as TGTGCCAGCAGCGTAGCGGGACTAGCGGACCTAGGTACGCAGTATTTT.

This clonotype has more than one count but fewer than ten. The chain employs TRBV18 and TRBJ1-6; 7 bases are a match to TRBD1. V was clipped by 4 bases and J by 7 bases; unmatched bases: 10. CDR1 is KGHSH, CDR2 LQKENI, per germline. CDR3 length equals 16 residues. CDR3 residues: CASSLSADRTNSPLHF. The CDR3, as DNA: TGTGCCAGCTCACTTTCGGCGGACAGGACAAATTCACCCCTCCACTTT. The whole variable domain, remainder taken from reference TRBV18 and TRBJ1-6, is NAGVMQNPRHLVRRRGQEARLRCSPMKGHSHVYWYRQLPEEGLKFMVYLQKENIIDESGMPKERFSAEFPKEGPSILRIQQVVRGDSAAYFCASSLSADRTNSPLHFGNGTRLTVT.

This chain links TRBV27 with TRBJ1-1; 8 positions agree with TRBD1. Germline CDR1 reads MNHEY; CDR2 reads SMNVEV (reference sequence). The V segment lost 3 bases and the J segment 7 bases; nucleotides outside the gene matches: 10. The CDR3 is made up of 15 amino acids. CDR3 nucleotide sequence: TGTGCCAGCAGTTTCGGACAGGGATATCGGGGTGAAGCTTTCTTT. This sequence encodes CASSFGQGYRGEAFF.

This clonotype was counted at least ten times. The chain combines TRBV4-1 with TRBJ2-7; D is unclear. CDR3 length: 13 amino acids. Germline loops: CDR1 MGHRA, CDR2 YSYEKL. Trimming removed 1 base at V and 3 bases at J, with 7 bases between. The CDR3 loop reads CASSQGLDYEQYF. The CDR3 nucleotides are TGCGCCAGCAGCCAAGGTCTGGACTACGAGCAGTACTTC.

In its sample, this clonotype was seen a few times. The chain has TRBV20-1 and TRBJ1-1; D gene uncertain. Trimming stripped 6 bases from V and 5 bases from J, with 10 bases between. There are 11 residues in the CDR3. The germline gives CDR1 DFQATT, CDR2 SNEGSKA (reference sequence). The CDR3 nucleotides read TGCAGTGCCCTACGAGAAACTGAAGCTTTCTTT. Translation: CSALRETEAFF.

This clonotype was counted a few times. This chain links TRBV7-8 with TRBJ2-5; 8 positions match TRBD2. Per the germline V gene, CDR1 is SGHVS and CDR2 is FQNEAQ. This CDR3 contains 15 residues. Trimming took 4 bases from V and 4 from J; bases not matched to a gene: 8. The CDR3 loop reads CASSYYAGGGETQYF. The CDR3 DNA reads as TGTGCCAGCAGCTATTACGCGGGAGGAGGAGAGACCCAGTACTTC. The full variable domain, with the rest looked up from reference TRBV7-8 and TRBJ2-5, is GAGVSQSPRYKVAKRGQDVALRCDPISGHVSLFWYQQALGQGPEFLTYFQNEAQLDKSGLPSDRFFAERPEGSVSTLKIQRTQQEDSAVYLCASSYYAGGGETQYFGPGTRLLVL.

The chain recombines TRBV5-1 with TRBJ2-7; 14 bases align to TRBD2. Germline V gene lookup returns CDR1 SGHRS and CDR2 YFSETQ. Trimming removed 0 bases from V and 6 bases from J; junction bases left unmatched: 14. The CDR3 has 19 amino acids. In DNA form, the CDR3 reads TGCGCCAGCAGCTTGGTTCCTCCGGGGACTAGCGGGAGTTTGAGCGAGCAGTACTTC. Amino acid sequence: CASSLVPPGTSGSLSEQYF.

This clonotype has just a few counts. The chain recombines TRBV5-1 with TRBJ1-2, with D unresolved. The ends were cut back, 0 bases at V and 0 bases at J, with 6 bases in the middle. The length of the CDR3 is 14 residues. Per germline, CDR1 SGHRS and CDR2 YFSETQ. CDR3 sequence (DNA): TGCGCCAGCAGCTTGGAGGCCACTAACTATGGCTACACCTTC. Amino acids: CASSLEATNYGYTF.

This clonotype was seen at least ten times. The chain links TRBV6-5 to TRBJ2-4; D is unresolved. Germline loops: CDR1 MNHEY, CDR2 SVGAGI. The germline V and J ends were trimmed by 6 bases and 0 bases, with 12 bases remaining between them. This CDR3 comprises 15 residues. This CDR3 is CASRPWKTAKNIQYF. CDR3 in DNA: TGTGCCAGCAGGCCTTGGAAGACAGCCAAAAACATTCAGTACTTC.

This clonotype was detected a few times. The chain combines TRBV28 with TRBJ2-2; D gene unclear. Germline-derived CDR1 and CDR2 are MDHEN and SYDVKM. The CDR3 loop spans 15 amino acids. V was shortened by 3 bases and J by 6 bases, with 14 bases between the two germline ends. The DNA for the CDR3 is TGTGCCAGCAGTTTGGGCAGGTCTCTCCCCGGGGAGCTGTTTTTT. Translating gives CASSLGRSLPGELFF.

The gene calls are TRBV6-2 or TRBV6-3 and TRBJ2-1; no clear D. CDR3 length: 12 amino acids. V lost 4 bases and J 7 bases, leaving 8 bases between the germline ends. The germline gives CDR1 MNHEY, CDR2 SVGEGT. This CDR3 is CASSSFQNEQFF. For the CDR3, the DNA is TGTGCCAGCAGTTCCTTTCAGAATGAGCAGTTCTTC.

CDR3 loop: CSANRQEPYGYTF. CDR3 coding DNA: TGCAGTGCTAACCGGCAGGAACCTTATGGCTACACCTTC. The chain employs TRBV20-1 and TRBJ1-2; D unresolved. This CDR3 region has 13 residues. Germline assignment: CDR1 DFQATT and CDR2 SNEGSKA (reference sequence). Trimming cost V 4 bases and J 5 bases, with 14 bases left between them.

There are a few counts of this clonotype. J is TRBJ2-7 and V is TRBV4-3, with 9 bases fitting TRBD1. The germline gives CDR1 LGHNA, CDR2 YSLEER. The CDR3 contains 18 residues. V dropped 2 bases and J dropped 5; count of bases not matched to a gene: 16. CDR3 sequence reads: CASSQWAPTGGNVDEQYF. The CDR3 nucleotides are TGCGCCAGCAGCCAATGGGCCCCGACAGGGGGGAACGTGGACGAGCAGTACTTC.

The chain couples TRBV6-6 to TRBJ2-1; D might be TRBD1 or TRBD2, each matching 5 bases. This CDR3 region has 12 residues. With 0 bases removed from V and 9 bases from J, the gap between germline ends came to 6 bases. Germline CDR1 reads MNHNY; CDR2 reads SVGAGI (reference sequence). Here the CDR3 DNA reads TGTGCCAGCAGTTACTCGAGGGGTGAGCAGTTCTTC. It yields the protein CASSYSRGEQFF.

The V call is TRBV20-1, the J call TRBJ2-1, with D hard to call. V was shortened by 0 bases and J by 9 bases, with 9 bases between the two germline ends. The CDR3 spans 12 residues. Germline V gene sequence: CDR1 DFQATT, CDR2 SNEGSKA (reference sequence). The CDR3 bases are TGCAGTGCTAGAGATTCCCGCCTTGAGCAGTTCTTC. Amino acids: CSARDSRLEQFF.

The chain recombines TRBV7-9 with TRBJ2-7; possibly TRBD1 for D (9 bases). V shed 5 bases and J shed 8 bases, with 22 bases lying between them. Germline values: CDR1 SEHNR, CDR2 FQNEAQ (reference sequence). CDR3 length equals 15 residues. This chain's CDR3 is CASSLRTGVAGQQYF. DNA of the CDR3: TGTGCCAGCAGCCTGAGGACAGGGGTAGCGGGACAGCAGTACTTC.

This clonotype was seen more than once but under ten times. The chain couples TRBV20-1 to TRBJ2-7; unclear D gene. The CDR3 covers 11 residues. Per germline, CDR1 DFQATT and CDR2 SNEGSKA (reference sequence). V shed 6 bases and J shed 1 base, with 7 bases lying between them. CDR3 DNA sequence: TGCAGTGCCCTGAGGTCCTACGAGCAGTACTTC. This gives the protein CSALRSYEQYF.

This clonotype appeared a few times. V gene TRBV12-5 combines with J gene TRBJ1-1, with D perhaps matching TRBD1 (6 bases). Germline values: CDR1 LGHNT, CDR2 FRNRAP. V was shortened by 6 bases and J by 0 bases, with 14 bases between the two germline ends. The CDR3 has 15 amino acids. In DNA form, the CDR3 reads TGTGCTAGTGGGTCTTCAGGGGAAATGAACACTGAAGCTTTCTTT. It encodes CASGSSGEMNTEAFF.

A few counts support this clonotype. The CDR3 nucleotides are TGCAGTGCTAGTGGGAGAGGGGGAGACCCAACTCCCTACTTC. Amino acids: CSASGRGGDPTPYF. This chain connects TRBV20-1 to TRBJ2-5; D is perhaps TRBD1 (6 bases). Germline V CDR1 and CDR2: DFQATT, SNEGSKA (reference sequence). The ends were cut back, 3 bases at V and 14 bases at J, with 25 bases in the middle. The CDR3 has 14 residues.

This clonotype was observed a handful of times. This chain links TRBV7-2 with TRBJ1-4, with D uncertain. The ends were cut back, 3 bases at V and 8 bases at J, with 10 bases in the middle. The CDR3 is 13 amino acids. Germline loops: CDR1 SGHTA, CDR2 FQGNSA. In DNA form, the CDR3 reads TGTGCCAGCAGCTTTTCTGGAGGAGAAAAACTGTTTTTT. Amino acids: CASSFSGGEKLFF. Full variable domain (remainder filled in from reference TRBV7-2 and TRBJ1-4): GAGVSQSPSNKVTEKGKDVELRCDPISGHTALYWYRQSLGQGLEFLIYFQGNSAPDKSGLPSDRFSAERTGGSVSTLTIQRTQQEDSAVYLCASSFSGGEKLFFGSGTQLSVL.

In this sample, this clonotype turned up a few times. This chain links TRBV29-1 with TRBJ2-1; D perhaps matches TRBD1 (6 bases). CDR3 size: 15 residues. Trimming left V 4 bases short and J 6 bases short, with 19 bases between. Germline V gene sequence: CDR1 SQVTM, CDR2 ANQGSEA. CDR3 nucleotides: TGCAGCGTTGTGAAGGGATACATAGGGGGCAATGAGCAGTTCTTC. This gives the protein CSVVKGYIGGNEQFF.

V usage is TRBV6-5 and J usage is TRBJ1-5, with D perhaps matching TRBD1 (6 bases). V lost 0 bases to trimming and J lost 6 bases, with 12 bases between them. In germline, CDR1 is MNHEY, CDR2 SVGAGI. This CDR3 has 15 amino acids. The CDR3 nucleotides are TGTGCCAGCAGTTACTCGTGGGGGGCTGGTCAGCCCCAGCATTTT. Its protein product is CASSYSWGAGQPQHF.

This clonotype was observed a handful of times. Written as DNA, the CDR3 is TGTGCCAGCAGCTCGGGACAGACGATGAACACTGAAGCTTTCTTT. Its protein is CASSSGQTMNTEAFF. The V gene is TRBV11-1, the J gene TRBJ1-1; 7 nucleotides align to TRBD1. This CDR3 spans 15 amino acids. The ends lost 4 bases at V and 0 bases at J; junction bases unmatched: 5. In germline, CDR1 is SGHAT, CDR2 FQDESV (reference sequence).

This clonotype was detected only a few times. The chain joins TRBV18 to TRBJ1-1, with D unresolved. Trimming cost V 2 bases and J 0 bases, with 7 bases left between them. This CDR3 has 14 amino acids. Germline CDR1 and CDR2: KGHSH and LQKENI. The CDR3 sequence: CASSPSALNTEAFF. The DNA of the CDR3 is TGTGCCAGCTCACCATCGGCTCTGAACACTGAAGCTTTCTTT.

This clonotype was found a few times. The chain uses TRBV6-5 and TRBJ2-7; D is uncertain. Germline CDR1 and CDR2: MNHEY and SVGAGI. The CDR3 spans 13 residues. V was trimmed by 4 bases and J by 2 bases, leaving 9 bases between them. The CDR3 nucleotides are TGTGCCAGCAGTTCCCCGGCCGCCTACGAGCAGTACTTC. Translation: CASSSPAAYEQYF.

This clonotype was detected a few times. This chain joins TRBV4-3 and TRBJ2-3; D call uncertain. CDR1 LGHNA and CDR2 YSLEER come from the germline V gene. This CDR3 has 12 residues. V lost 6 bases and J 9 bases, leaving 13 bases between the germline ends. CDR3 sequence (DNA): TGCGCCAGCAGTTCCGATCGAGGAACGCAGTATTTT. Amino acid sequence: CASSSDRGTQYF.

The chain joins TRBV4-2 to TRBJ1-4; weak D call: TRBD1 (6 bases). Trimming cost V 0 bases and J 5 bases, with 16 bases left between them. Germline V CDR1 and CDR2: LGHNA, YNFKEQ. This CDR3 comprises 17 residues. DNA for the CDR3: TGTGCCAGCAGCCAAGATTACATAGGGGGAAGGAATGAAAAACTGTTTTTT. Protein product: CASSQDYIGGRNEKLFF.

This clonotype was counted only a few times. The gene calls are TRBV19 and TRBJ2-4, with a possible D match to TRBD1 (6 bases). Germline values: CDR1 LNHDA, CDR2 SQIVND (reference sequence). The CDR3 totals 14 residues. The V gene lost 9 bases and the J gene lost 7 bases, with 19 bases spanning the gap. The CDR3 protein is CASRDTLRDNIQYF. CDR3 in DNA: TGTGCCAGCAGGGACACCTTACGGGACAACATTCAGTACTTC.

V is TRBV4-1 and J is TRBJ1-4; D unresolved. V was pared by 4 bases and J by 0 bases, with 9 bases between. CDR3 size: 15 residues. Germline CDR1 and CDR2: MGHRA and YSYEKL. In DNA form, the CDR3 reads TGCGCCAGCAGCCTCGTGAGGGCAACTAATGAAAAACTGTTTTTT. Its protein product is CASSLVRATNEKLFF.